This T cell receptor (beta chain) is from a study of T cell responses to AZD1222 COVID-19 vaccine. Across the study: Second doses that came at about 4 or about 12 weeks were put together.

With regard to this clone: The antigen is unknown.

Produced via immunoSEQ multiplex PCR; TCRdb's table is partial and in-frame only. The sample holds under 95,000 clones, around nine tenths seen once. Broader study findings: Donors were mostly white British, more females; clonal diversity possibly underestimated. Unmutated variant regions are reportedly targeted by nearly half of spike-specific TCRs. Spike-spanning, vaccine-associated CD4 TCRs were dominant at 160-218 and 743-854.

Sequenced here: peripheral blood, sampled on day 0 of AZD1222 vaccination. The receptor was derived from an adult in good health.

The CDR3 nucleotides are TGTGCCAGCAGTCCGCTAGTTATCTCTCGGGGTGAGCAGTACTTC. Its translation is CASSPLVISRGEQYF. This rearrangement joins TRBV27 to TRBJ2-7; possibly TRBD2 for D (5 bases). CDR3 size: 15 residues. Trimming took off 5 bases at V and 7 bases at J, with 21 bases between the two ends. Germline lookup yields CDR1 MNHEY and CDR2 SMNVEV (reference sequence).